This TCR beta chain derives from a study of blood T cell repertoires in COVID-19. Study in general: Specimens from acute and convalescent COVID-19 originated in the United States, Italy and Spain.

Grouping used clinical history reported by participants in a survey and questionnaire. Recovered status in Cohort 3 required two negative PCRs, clearance, or symptom resolution. V was pared by 3 bases and J by 9 bases, with 11 bases of the junction left unmatched. Germline lookup yields CDR1 KGHSH and CDR2 LQKENI. The CDR3 is made up of 15 amino acids. As handled by the study authors: Amplified reference gene primers provided the basis for estimating nucleated cell counts. Produced via immunoSEQ multiplex PCR; TCRdb's table is partial and in-frame only. Clonal size and the V and J genes are those of that table, whereas D and trimming came from the DNA. Among around 140,000 clones, more than 75% were seen once, and the ten largest hold about 11%.

The clonotype originates from a man between 60 and 70 years old who had recovered from COVID-19. The genes are TRBV18 and TRBJ2-1, with 7 bases aligning to TRBD1. The sequenced sample consisted of PBMCs or T cells enriched from blood (not recorded which). In DNA, the CDR3 is TGTGCCAGCTCACCTAACACCAACAGGGGAACTGAGCAGTTCTTC. This codes for CASSPNTNRGTEQFF. The whole variable domain, filled in from reference TRBV18 and TRBJ2-1, reads NAGVMQNPRHLVRRRGQEARLRCSPMKGHSHVYWYRQLPEEGLKFMVYLQKENIIDESGMPKERFSAEFPKEGPSILRIQQVVRGDSAAYFCASSPNTNRGTEQFFGPGTRLTVL.